The rows below give T cell receptor beta chains drawn from one sample of a study of early T cells in non-severe SARS-CoV-2 infection. One entry per CDR3 protein results from TCRdb running MiXCR on the 5' RACE reads. The sample holds approximately 110,000 distinct CDR3 sequences, about 15% seen once. Input material: whole blood. The receptor source for this set is an adult who was a healthcare worker with PCR-confirmed SARS-CoV-2 infection or an uninfected control (not recorded which). Both conserved end residues are part of each CDR3. Each record gives: V gene, clone size, D gene, J gene, CDR3 protein, CDR3 DNA. The D gene is left open where the match is weak. The size of a clone is reported for some rows only, either as once, few or many, or as a class for expanded clones.

TRBV5-1	few	-	TRBJ1-1	CASSFSNTEAFF	TGCGCCAGCAGTTTCAGTAACACTGAAGCTTTCTTT
TRBV7-9	-	-	TRBJ2-5	CASSPSGVGQETQYF	TGTGCCAGCAGCCCATCCGGGGTAGGGCAAGAGACCCAGTACTTC
TRBV24-1	-	TRBD2	TRBJ2-1	CATSDRLAAEQFF	TGTGCCACCAGTGATAGGCTAGCGGCGGAGCAGTTCTTC
TRBV7-9	few	TRBD2	TRBJ2-3	CASSFSGTSRDTQYF	TGTGCCAGCAGCTTCTCCGGGACTAGTCGAGATACGCAGTATTTT
TRBV29-1	-	TRBD1	TRBJ2-1	CSTRDRGYNEQFF	TGCAGCACCCGGGACAGGGGGTACAATGAGCAGTTCTTC
TRBV4-1	many	-	TRBJ2-5	CASLGTGRGETQYF	TGCGCCAGTTTGGGAACAGGGAGGGGAGAGACCCAGTACTTC
TRBV11-2	many	-	TRBJ1-1	CASSLLMGGTEAFF	TGTGCCAGCAGCTTACTAATGGGCGGCACTGAAGCTTTCTTT
TRBV3-1	few	-	TRBJ2-1	CASSQDSNEQFF	TGTGCCAGCAGCCAGGATAGTAATGAGCAGTTCTTC
TRBV11-3	-	-	TRBJ2-6	CASSLAGANVLTF	TGTGCCAGCAGCTTAGCGGGGGCCAACGTCCTGACTTTC
TRBV4-1	few	-	TRBJ2-7	CASSPSGVPYEQYF	TGCGCCAGCAGCCCGAGCGGAGTCCCCTACGAGCAGTACTTC
TRBV5-4	few	-	TRBJ2-7	CASSFAEGEQYF	TGTGCCAGCAGCTTTGCGGAGGGCGAGCAGTACTTC
TRBV7-8	-	-	TRBJ1-2	CASSLDRPLNYGYTF	TGTGCCAGCAGCTTAGATCGTCCATTAAATTATGGCTACACCTTC
TRBV5-6	few	TRBD1	TRBJ1-4	CASSLFTGTGDEKLFF	TGTGCCAGCAGCCTCTTTACCGGGACAGGGGATGAAAAACTGTTTTTT
TRBV2	-	-	TRBJ2-1	CASSLDSGSSYNEQFF	TGTGCCAGCAGCTTGGACTCTGGGAGCTCCTACAATGAGCAGTTCTTC
TRBV3-1	few	-	TRBJ1-5	CASSGLNRDRYYSNQPQHF	TGTGCCAGCAGCGGCCTGAACAGGGACCGTTATTATAGCAATCAGCCCCAGCATTTT
TRBV12-3/TRBV12-4	few	-	TRBJ1-2	CASSSRPGVGYTF	TGTGCCAGCAGTTCGCGCCCGGGTGTTGGCTACACCTTC
TRBV2	-	-	TRBJ2-2	CASDVGVNTGELFF	TGTGCCAGCGACGTGGGGGTCAACACCGGGGAGCTGTTTTTT
TRBV12-3/TRBV12-4	-	-	TRBJ2-6	CASSPQGGSGANVLTF	TGTGCCAGCAGCCCCCAGGGCGGCTCTGGGGCCAACGTCCTGACTTTC
TRBV6-5	-	TRBD1	TRBJ2-5	CASSYSTGAGQETQYF	TGTGCCAGCAGTTACTCGACAGGGGCAGGCCAAGAGACCCAGTACTTC
TRBV7-2	many	-	TRBJ2-3	CASSFFTDTQYF	TGTGCCAGCAGCTTCTTTACAGATACGCAGTATTTT
TRBV20-1	many	-	TRBJ1-1	CSAREPQRMNTEAFF	TGCAGTGCTAGAGAGCCGCAGAGAATGAACACTGAAGCTTTCTTT
TRBV5-6	few	-	TRBJ1-1	CASSLWTANTEAFF	TGTGCCAGCAGCTTATGGACTGCGAACACTGAAGCTTTCTTT
TRBV28	few	-	TRBJ2-6	CASSFDQGVSGANVLTF	TGTGCCAGCAGTTTCGACCAGGGTGTCTCTGGGGCCAACGTCCTGACTTTC
TRBV13	-	-	TRBJ1-6	CASSLKRLTDNSPLHF	TGTGCCAGCAGCTTAAAAAGGCTGACCGATAATTCACCCCTCCACTTT
TRBV7-2	few	TRBD2	TRBJ2-3	CAIPWEGLTDTQYF	TGTGCCATCCCGTGGGAGGGACTCACAGATACGCAGTATTTT
TRBV10-2	few	TRBD2	TRBJ2-1	CASEGTSASSYNEQFF	TGCGCCAGTGAGGGGACTAGCGCGAGCTCCTACAATGAGCAGTTCTTC
TRBV20-1	few	-	TRBJ2-1	CSATGGRDNEQFF	TGCAGTGCTACTGGGGGGCGAGATAATGAGCAGTTCTTC
TRBV7-9	few	TRBD1	TRBJ2-6	CASSTGQGKGANVLTF	TGTGCCAGCAGCACCGGACAGGGGAAAGGGGCCAACGTCCTGACTTTC
TRBV5-6	-	-	TRBJ2-3	CASGIVGSTDTQYF	TGTGCCAGCGGGATTGTGGGAAGCACAGATACGCAGTATTTT
TRBV7-9	few	-	TRBJ2-3	CASSFKGTQYF	TGTGCCAGCAGCTTTAAGGGGACGCAGTATTTT
TRBV6-1	few	-	TRBJ2-3	CASSVPGASGTQYF	TGTGCCAGCAGTGTGCCGGGGGCTAGCGGAACGCAGTATTTT
TRBV10-3	-	-	TRBJ2-7	CAISAEYEQYF	TGTGCCATCAGTGCGGAATACGAGCAGTACTTC
TRBV27	once	TRBD1	TRBJ2-3	CASSPWDRGEDTQYF	TGTGCCAGCAGCCCCTGGGACAGGGGTGAAGATACGCAGTATTTT